Included here is one TCR beta chain sequence, with context. Its antigen remains unidentified. About 39,000 genome equivalents of blood DNA were amplified for TRB. TRB rearrangements were amplified by touch-down multiplex PCR with mixed TRB-A/B primers. TCRdb re-analyzed the multiplex PCR reads; it lists each CDR3 protein once, without DNA. The sample includes 3,000 to 4,000 distinct CDR3 sequences. These data come from a study of T cell clusters in autoimmune cytopenias. About the research overall: TRB sequencing had a median about 52,000 reads and approximately 2,200 distinct clonotypes per sample.

Study findings and constraints: Physiological T cell clusters of healthy donors were apparently absent in primary autoimmune cytopenia patients. Exclusive TRB clusters were about 3-fold more numerous in healthy donors than in active autoimmune hepatitis. TRB repertoire shifts in secondary cytopenia and chronic lymphocytic leukemia mostly reflected lymphoma, not autoimmunity.

The germline CDR1 and CDR2 sequences are SGHNT and YYREEE (reference sequence). This CDR3 is 20 amino acids long. The chain has TRBV5-4 and TRBJ1-6; TCRdb names TRBD1, which stays unverified in the absence of DNA. This clonotype was obtained from a human donor with an autoimmune cytopenia or autoimmune hepatitis (not recorded which). Sample: peripheral blood. This CDR3 is CASSQNEEGQSTVVFSPLHF.